These T cell receptor beta chains were read from a single sample in a study of blood T cell repertoires in COVID-19. Profiling relied on immunoSEQ multiplex PCR, and the TCRdb table lists in-frame clones only, not all of them. The sample lists approximately 230,000 clones, about 90% occurring once. The sample was PBMCs or T cells enriched from blood (not recorded which). These receptors were obtained from a young woman who had recovered from COVID-19. Both conserved end residues are part of each CDR3. Fields, in order: V gene, J gene, D gene, clone size, CDR3 DNA, CDR3 protein. A D gene is named only where the DNA matches it firmly. Only part of the rows carry a size: once, few, many, or a class if the clone is expanded.

V: TRBV28
J: TRBJ2-6
D: .
size: .
DNA: TGTGCCAGCAGTTTTGGGGGGTTTAGCTCTGGGGCCAACGTCCTGACTTTC
CDR3: CASSFGGFSSGANVLTF

V: TRBV7-2
J: TRBJ1-5
D: .
size: .
DNA: TGTGCCAGCAGCGTGCAGCAACTAGGACGGAATCAGCCCCAGCATTTT
CDR3: CASSVQQLGRNQPQHF

V: TRBV3-1/TRBV3-2
J: TRBJ2-5
D: .
size: many
DNA: TGTGCCAGCAGCTCGCCCCCGGCCTCCCAGGTAGTGGTCCAAGAGACCCAGTACTTC
CDR3: CASSSPPASQVVVQETQYF

V: TRBV6-5
J: TRBJ2-5
D: TRBD2
size: few
DNA: TGTGCCAGCAGGGGACTAGCGGGGGACGTGGAGACCCAGTACTTC
CDR3: CASRGLAGDVETQYF

V: TRBV29-1
J: TRBJ1-2
D: .
size: .
DNA: TGCAGCGTTGAAAGCGGGATTACAGGATATGGCTACACCTTC
CDR3: CSVESGITGYGYTF

V: TRBV4-2
J: TRBJ1-1
D: .
size: .
DNA: TGTGCCAGCGCTACAGGGACCACTGAAGCTTTCTTT
CDR3: CASATGTTEAFF

V: TRBV5-4
J: TRBJ1-2
D: .
size: .
DNA: TGTGCCAGCAGCCTAGAGACCGATTACTATGGCTACACCTTC
CDR3: CASSLETDYYGYTF

V: TRBV19
J: TRBJ1-1
D: .
size: .
DNA: TGTGCCAGTAGTCGACCTGCGGGGAACACTGAAGCTTTCTTT
CDR3: CASSRPAGNTEAFF

V: TRBV15
J: TRBJ1-4
D: .
size: .
DNA: TGTGCCACCAGCAGAGAAGGGAGGGGTAATGAAAAACTGTTTTTT
CDR3: CATSREGRGNEKLFF

V: TRBV5-8
J: TRBJ2-1
D: .
size: few
DNA: TGTGCCAGCAGCCCACCTAGCAGCACCTACAATGAGCAGTTCTTC
CDR3: CASSPPSSTYNEQFF

V: TRBV24-1
J: TRBJ1-2
D: .
size: .
DNA: TGTGCCACCAGTGATTTGGACTCTAACTATGGCTACACCTTC
CDR3: CATSDLDSNYGYTF

V: TRBV11-1
J: TRBJ2-7
D: .
size: .
DNA: TGTGCCAGCAGCTTAACAGGATCAAGCTCCTACGAGCAGTACTTC
CDR3: CASSLTGSSSYEQYF

V: TRBV10-3
J: TRBJ2-5
D: .
size: .
DNA: TGTGCCATCAGAGATAGAGGCGAGACCCAGTACTTC
CDR3: CAIRDRGETQYF

V: TRBV11-2
J: TRBJ1-6
D: TRBD1
size: .
DNA: TGTGCCACCTCCGGGACAGAATATTCACCCCTCCACTTT
CDR3: CATSGTEYSPLHF

V: TRBV5-1
J: TRBJ1-2
D: .
size: .
DNA: TGCGCCAGCAGCTTGGAGGCCAGGCAGGGAACTACTAACTATGGCTACACCTTC
CDR3: CASSLEARQGTTNYGYTF

V: TRBV7-9
J: TRBJ1-6
D: .
size: .
DNA: TGTGCCAGCAGCTTTTGGACAGAAAATTCACCCCTCCACTTT
CDR3: CASSFWTENSPLHF

V: TRBV3-1/TRBV3-2
J: TRBJ1-3
D: .
size: once
DNA: TGTGCCAGCAGCCAAGATTTGGGGCCGAGTTCTGGAAACACCATATATTTT
CDR3: CASSQDLGPSSGNTIYF

V: TRBV27
J: TRBJ1-2
D: TRBD1
size: .
DNA: TGTGCCAGCAGTTTACGGACAGGGGTCCATGGCTACACCTTC
CDR3: CASSLRTGVHGYTF

V: TRBV4-2
J: TRBJ2-5
D: TRBD2
size: .
DNA: TGTGCCAGCAGCCAAGAGCCAAGGACTAGCGGGGGCCGGGAGACCCAGTACTTC
CDR3: CASSQEPRTSGGRETQYF

V: TRBV11-3
J: TRBJ2-1
D: .
size: .
DNA: TGTGCCAGCAGCTTAGAGGTCAGGCCCTGGGCGGGTGAGCAGTTCTTC
CDR3: CASSLEVRPWAGEQFF

V: TRBV5-4
J: TRBJ2-7
D: .
size: .
DNA: TGTGCCAGCAGCTTCGGTATCGGCGAGCAGTACTTC
CDR3: CASSFGIGEQYF

V: TRBV9
J: TRBJ1-1
D: .
size: .
DNA: TGTGCCAGCAGCCCGGGACTTCAAGGCACTGAAGCTTTCTTT
CDR3: CASSPGLQGTEAFF

V: TRBV7-9
J: TRBJ2-7
D: TRBD1
size: .
DNA: TGTGCCAGCAGCTTGAGGGGGCCCTACGAGCAGTACTTC
CDR3: CASSLRGPYEQYF

V: TRBV11-2
J: TRBJ1-2
D: .
size: .
DNA: TGTGCCAGCAGCTTAGGCCCACAGGGCTATGGCTACACCTTC
CDR3: CASSLGPQGYGYTF

V: TRBV14
J: TRBJ2-3
D: .
size: few
DNA: TGTGCCAGCAGCCGACGAGGCGGGCTAAGGACAGATACGCAGTATTTT
CDR3: CASSRRGGLRTDTQYF

V: TRBV21-1
J: TRBJ2-5
D: .
size: .
DNA: TGTGCCAGCAGCAATTCGGCGGGATCATGGAAACGGAACCAAGAGACCCAGTACTTC
CDR3: CASSNSAGSWKRNQETQYF

V: TRBV13
J: TRBJ1-2
D: TRBD1
size: .
DNA: TGTGCCAGCAGCGGGAAGAGACAGGGAAAGAACACCTTC
CDR3: CASSGKRQGKNTF

V: TRBV11-2
J: TRBJ1-2
D: TRBD1
size: .
DNA: TGTGCCAGCAGCCCCTACAGGGGGAACTATGGCTACACCTTC
CDR3: CASSPYRGNYGYTF

V: TRBV5-5
J: TRBJ2-3
D: .
size: .
DNA: TGTGCCAGCAGCTTAGAGTGGTCAGATACGCAGTATTTT
CDR3: CASSLEWSDTQYF

V: TRBV11-2
J: TRBJ2-2
D: TRBD2
size: .
DNA: TGTGCCAGCAGCTTAGATCGTTTGCGGGAGCTCGACGGGGAGCTGTTTTTT
CDR3: CASSLDRLRELDGELFF

V: TRBV6-5
J: TRBJ2-5
D: TRBD2
size: .
DNA: TGTGCCAGCACTCGAAAGCGGGGGGGCCCAGAGACCCAGTACTTC
CDR3: CASTRKRGGPETQYF

V: TRBV6-5
J: TRBJ2-3
D: TRBD2
size: .
DNA: TGTGCCAGCACCTACGGGGGGACTGCCACAGATACGCAGTATTTT
CDR3: CASTYGGTATDTQYF

V: TRBV18
J: TRBJ1-3
D: .
size: .
DNA: TGTGCCAGCTCATTGGCGGGCTCTGGAAACACCATATATTTT
CDR3: CASSLAGSGNTIYF

V: TRBV24-1
J: TRBJ1-6
D: TRBD1
size: .
DNA: TGTGCCACCAGTGACTCCGGGACAGGGAACTCACCCCTCCACTTT
CDR3: CATSDSGTGNSPLHF

V: TRBV19
J: TRBJ2-2
D: TRBD2
size: .
DNA: TGTGCCAGTAGTACCCGACTAGCGGGAGACACCGGGGAGCTGTTTTTT
CDR3: CASSTRLAGDTGELFF

V: TRBV28
J: TRBJ1-2
D: TRBD1
size: once
DNA: TGTGCCAGCAGCTCTTTGGTACAGGGGGCCGGCAGGAGTGGCTACACCTTC
CDR3: CASSSLVQGAGRSGYTF

V: TRBV19
J: TRBJ2-3
D: TRBD2
size: .
DNA: TGTGCCAGTACTATGACTAGCGGGAGTTCAGATACGCAGTATTTT
CDR3: CASTMTSGSSDTQYF

V: TRBV28
J: TRBJ2-7
D: .
size: .
DNA: TGTGCCAGCAGTTTAGCAGGGGGGTACGAGCAGTACTTC
CDR3: CASSLAGGYEQYF

V: TRBV7-2
J: TRBJ2-2
D: TRBD1
size: .
DNA: TGTGCCAGCAGCCCCCGGACAGGAGTTTTCGGGGAGCTGTTTTTT
CDR3: CASSPRTGVFGELFF

V: TRBV27
J: TRBJ1-1
D: .
size: .
DNA: TGTGCCAGCAGGACCATACAGGGTGTTAGGACTGAAGCTTTCTTT
CDR3: CASRTIQGVRTEAFF

V: TRBV5-1
J: TRBJ2-3
D: .
size: .
DNA: TGCGCCAGCAGATACCGGACACCTAGCACAGATACGCAGTATTTT
CDR3: CASRYRTPSTDTQYF

V: TRBV5-4
J: TRBJ1-2
D: .
size: .
DNA: TGTGCCAGCAGCCAAGACTCTAACTATGGCTACACCTTC
CDR3: CASSQDSNYGYTF

V: TRBV9
J: TRBJ2-2
D: .
size: .
DNA: TGTGCCAGCAGCCCCCTTGGGACTGAGAACACCGGGGAGCTGTTTTTT
CDR3: CASSPLGTENTGELFF

V: TRBV5-5
J: TRBJ1-3
D: TRBD1
size: .
DNA: TGTGCCAGCAGCTTGATTACAGGGGACTCTGGAAACACCATATATTTT
CDR3: CASSLITGDSGNTIYF

V: TRBV6-5
J: TRBJ2-1
D: TRBD2
size: many
DNA: TGTGCCAGCAGCCAACTAGCGGCTGCGGATGATGAGCAGTTCTTC
CDR3: CASSQLAAADDEQFF

V: TRBV5-4
J: TRBJ2-1
D: .
size: .
DNA: TGTGCCAGCAGCCCAGAGGGAACACGCATCAATGAGCAGTTCTTC
CDR3: CASSPEGTRINEQFF

V: TRBV28
J: TRBJ1-1
D: .
size: .
DNA: TGTGCCAGCACACCTTTTTGGGCCAGAAACACTGAAGCTTTCTTT
CDR3: CASTPFWARNTEAFF

V: TRBV4-1
J: TRBJ1-3
D: .
size: .
DNA: TGCGCCAGCAGCCAAGACGGTACCTATGGAAACACCATATATTTT
CDR3: CASSQDGTYGNTIYF

V: TRBV7-6
J: TRBJ1-2
D: .
size: .
DNA: TGTGCCAGCAGCTTAGCCGGGACAAGATATGGCTACACCTTC
CDR3: CASSLAGTRYGYTF

V: TRBV19
J: TRBJ1-1
D: TRBD1
size: .
DNA: TGTGCCAGTAGTTCCTGGACAGGCAACACTGAAGCTTTCTTT
CDR3: CASSSWTGNTEAFF

V: TRBV5-8
J: TRBJ1-2
D: TRBD1
size: .
DNA: TGTGCCAGCAGCGCACGGACAGGGGGCGCCTATGGCTACACCTTC
CDR3: CASSARTGGAYGYTF

V: TRBV7-2
J: TRBJ2-3
D: .
size: .
DNA: TGTGCCAGCAGCTTAGGGATAGCGACAGATACGCAGTATTTT
CDR3: CASSLGIATDTQYF

V: TRBV7-9
J: TRBJ2-1
D: .
size: .
DNA: TGTGCCAGCAGCTTACAGGGTTGGGAGTTCTTC
CDR3: CASSLQGWEFF

V: TRBV29-1
J: TRBJ1-4
D: .
size: .
DNA: TGCAGCGTGCGGGGAACTAATGAAAAACTGTTTTTT
CDR3: CSVRGTNEKLFF

V: TRBV5-4
J: TRBJ2-1
D: .
size: once
DNA: TGTGCCAGCAGCCCCCGGGGGAGGTCCGTCTCCTACAATGAGCAGTTCTTC
CDR3: CASSPRGRSVSYNEQFF